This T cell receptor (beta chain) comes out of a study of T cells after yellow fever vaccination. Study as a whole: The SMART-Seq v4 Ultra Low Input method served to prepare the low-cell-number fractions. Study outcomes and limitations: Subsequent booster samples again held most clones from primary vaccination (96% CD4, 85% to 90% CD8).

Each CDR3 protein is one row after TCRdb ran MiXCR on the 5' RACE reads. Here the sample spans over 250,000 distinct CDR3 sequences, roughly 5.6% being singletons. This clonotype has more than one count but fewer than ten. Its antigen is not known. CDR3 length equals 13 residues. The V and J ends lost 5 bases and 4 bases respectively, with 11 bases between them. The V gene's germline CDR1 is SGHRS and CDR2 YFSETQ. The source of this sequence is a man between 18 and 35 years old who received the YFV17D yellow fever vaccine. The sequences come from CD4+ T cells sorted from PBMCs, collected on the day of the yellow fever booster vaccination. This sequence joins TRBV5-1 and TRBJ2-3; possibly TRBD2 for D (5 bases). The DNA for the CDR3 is TGCGCCAGCAGAGAGGGTTGGTCAGATACGCAGTATTTT. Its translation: CASREGWSDTQYF.